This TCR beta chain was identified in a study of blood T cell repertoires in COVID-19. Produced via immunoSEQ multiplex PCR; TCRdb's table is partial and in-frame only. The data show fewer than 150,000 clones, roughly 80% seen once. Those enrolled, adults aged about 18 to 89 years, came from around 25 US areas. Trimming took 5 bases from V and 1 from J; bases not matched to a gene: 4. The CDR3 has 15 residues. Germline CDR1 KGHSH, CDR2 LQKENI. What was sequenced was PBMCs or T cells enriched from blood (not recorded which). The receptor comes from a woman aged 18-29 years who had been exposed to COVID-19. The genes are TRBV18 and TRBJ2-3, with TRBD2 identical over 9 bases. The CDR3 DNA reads TGTGCCAGCTCAATCTTAGCGGGAGGCACAGATACGCAGTATTTT. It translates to CASSILAGGTDTQYF.